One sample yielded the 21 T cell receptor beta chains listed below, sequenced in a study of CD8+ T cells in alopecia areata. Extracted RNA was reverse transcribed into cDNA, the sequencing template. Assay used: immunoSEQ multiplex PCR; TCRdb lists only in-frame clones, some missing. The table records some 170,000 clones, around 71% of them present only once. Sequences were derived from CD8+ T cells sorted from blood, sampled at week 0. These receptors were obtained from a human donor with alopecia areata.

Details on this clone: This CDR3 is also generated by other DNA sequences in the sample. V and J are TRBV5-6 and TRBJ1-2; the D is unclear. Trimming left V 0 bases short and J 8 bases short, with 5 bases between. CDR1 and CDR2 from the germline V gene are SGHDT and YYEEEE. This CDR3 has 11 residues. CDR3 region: CASSLARGYTF. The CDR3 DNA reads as TGTGCCAGCAGCTTGGCTAGGGGCTACACCTTC.

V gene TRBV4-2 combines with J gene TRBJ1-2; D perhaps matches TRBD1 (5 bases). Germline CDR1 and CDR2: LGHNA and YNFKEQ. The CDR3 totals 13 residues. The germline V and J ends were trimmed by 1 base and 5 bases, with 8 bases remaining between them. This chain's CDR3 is CASSQARVYGYTF. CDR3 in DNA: TGTGCCAGCAGCCAAGCCAGGGTATATGGCTACACCTTC.

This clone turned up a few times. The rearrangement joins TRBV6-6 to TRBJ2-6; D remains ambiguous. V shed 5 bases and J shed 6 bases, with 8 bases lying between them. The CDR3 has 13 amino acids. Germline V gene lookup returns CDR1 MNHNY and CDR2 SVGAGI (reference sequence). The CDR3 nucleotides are TGTGCCAGCAGTCTACCAGAGGCCAACGTCCTGACTTTC. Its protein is CASSLPEANVLTF.

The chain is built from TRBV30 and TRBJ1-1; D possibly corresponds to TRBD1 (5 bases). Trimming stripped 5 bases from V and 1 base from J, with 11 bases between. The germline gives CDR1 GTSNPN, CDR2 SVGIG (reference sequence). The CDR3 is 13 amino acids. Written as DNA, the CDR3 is TGTGCCTGGGGTTCTGGACAGAACACTGAAGCTTTCTTT. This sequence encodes CAWGSGQNTEAFF.

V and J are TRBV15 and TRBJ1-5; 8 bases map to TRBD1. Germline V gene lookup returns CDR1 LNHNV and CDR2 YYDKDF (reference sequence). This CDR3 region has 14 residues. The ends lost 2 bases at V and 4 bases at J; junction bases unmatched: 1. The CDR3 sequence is CATSRRTGNQPQHF. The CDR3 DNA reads TGTGCCACCAGCAGAAGGACAGGGAATCAGCCCCAGCATTTT.

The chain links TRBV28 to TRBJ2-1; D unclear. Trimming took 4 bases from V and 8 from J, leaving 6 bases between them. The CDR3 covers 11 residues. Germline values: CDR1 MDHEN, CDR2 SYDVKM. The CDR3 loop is CASSYSYEQFF. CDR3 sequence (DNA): TGTGCCAGCAGTTATAGCTATGAGCAGTTCTTC.

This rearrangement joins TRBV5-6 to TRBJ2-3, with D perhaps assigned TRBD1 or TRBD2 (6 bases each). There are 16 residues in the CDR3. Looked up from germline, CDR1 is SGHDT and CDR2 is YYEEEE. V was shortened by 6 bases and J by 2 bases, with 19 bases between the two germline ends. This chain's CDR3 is CASTWGAGTATDTQYF. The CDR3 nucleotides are TGTGCCAGCACCTGGGGGGCGGGGACGGCCACAGATACGCAGTATTTT.

CDR3 DNA sequence: TGTGCCAGCAAGCCCGGGACAGCCAATTCACCCCTCCACTTT. It codes for CASKPGTANSPLHF. This chain uses TRBV27 with TRBJ1-6; 7 bases match TRBD1. Germline V gene data show CDR1 as MNHEY and CDR2 as SMNVEV (reference sequence). V was pared by 7 bases and J by 7 bases, with 7 bases of the junction left unmatched. The CDR3 totals 14 residues.

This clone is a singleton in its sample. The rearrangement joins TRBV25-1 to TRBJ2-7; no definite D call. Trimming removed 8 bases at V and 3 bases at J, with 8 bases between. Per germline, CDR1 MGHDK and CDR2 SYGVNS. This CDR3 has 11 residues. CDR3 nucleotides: TGTGCCAGCCGGGCGTGCTACGAGCAGTACTTC. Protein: CASRACYEQYF.

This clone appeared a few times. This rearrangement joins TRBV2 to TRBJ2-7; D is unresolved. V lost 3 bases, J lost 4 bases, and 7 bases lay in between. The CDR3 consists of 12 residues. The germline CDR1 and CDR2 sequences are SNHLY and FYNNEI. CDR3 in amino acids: CASSEGLYEQYF. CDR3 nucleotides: TGTGCCAGCAGTGAGGGGTTATACGAGCAGTACTTC.

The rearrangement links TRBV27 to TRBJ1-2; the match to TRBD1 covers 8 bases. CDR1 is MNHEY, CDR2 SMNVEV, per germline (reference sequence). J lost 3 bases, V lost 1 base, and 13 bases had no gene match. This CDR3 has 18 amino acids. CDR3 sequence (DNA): TGTGCCAGCAGTTTATACCCTCTCGACAGGGGTATTGACTATGGCTACACCTTC. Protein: CASSLYPLDRGIDYGYTF.

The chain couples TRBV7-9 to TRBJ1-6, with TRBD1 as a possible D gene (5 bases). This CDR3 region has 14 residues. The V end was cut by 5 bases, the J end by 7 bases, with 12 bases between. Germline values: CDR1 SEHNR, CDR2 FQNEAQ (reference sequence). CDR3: CASSETGSNSPLHF. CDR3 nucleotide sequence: TGTGCCAGCAGCGAAACAGGATCCAATTCACCCCTCCACTTT. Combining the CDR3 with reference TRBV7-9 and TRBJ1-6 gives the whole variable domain DTGVSQNPRHKITKRGQNVTFRCDPISEHNRLYWYRQTLGQGPEFLTYFQNEAQLEKSRLLSDRFSAERPKGSFSTLEIQRTEQGDSAMYLCASSETGSNSPLHFGNGTRLTVT.

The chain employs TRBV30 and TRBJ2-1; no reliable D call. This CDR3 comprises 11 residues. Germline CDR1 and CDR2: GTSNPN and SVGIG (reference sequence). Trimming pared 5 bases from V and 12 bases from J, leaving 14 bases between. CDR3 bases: TGTGCCTGGGATTCAGGAAAGGCGCAGTTCTTC. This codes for CAWDSGKAQFF.

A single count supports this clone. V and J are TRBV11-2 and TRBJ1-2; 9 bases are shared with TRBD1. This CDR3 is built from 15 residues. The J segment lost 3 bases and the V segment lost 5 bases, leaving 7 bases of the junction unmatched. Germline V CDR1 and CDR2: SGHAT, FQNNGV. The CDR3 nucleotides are TGTGCCAGCAGCACCCGGGACAGGGACTACTATGGCTACACCTTC. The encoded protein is CASSTRDRDYYGYTF.

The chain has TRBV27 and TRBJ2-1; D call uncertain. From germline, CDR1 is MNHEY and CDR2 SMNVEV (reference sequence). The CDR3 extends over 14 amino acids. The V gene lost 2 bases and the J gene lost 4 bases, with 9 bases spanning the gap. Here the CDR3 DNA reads TGTGCCAGCAGTTTAGTCAGAACTTACAATGAGCAGTTCTTC. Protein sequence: CASSLVRTYNEQFF.

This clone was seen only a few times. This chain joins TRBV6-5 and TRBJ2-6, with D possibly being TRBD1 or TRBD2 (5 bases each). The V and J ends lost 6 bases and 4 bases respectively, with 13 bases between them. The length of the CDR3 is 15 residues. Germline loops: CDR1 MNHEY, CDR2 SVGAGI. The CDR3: CASRGTEYGANVLTF. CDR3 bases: TGTGCCAGCAGGGGGACGGAGTACGGGGCCAACGTCCTGACTTTC.

The CDR3 loop is CAWDSLAGGLETQYF. The CDR3 DNA sequence: TGTGCCTGGGACTCATTAGCGGGGGGGCTCGAGACCCAGTACTTC. The V gene is TRBV30, the J gene TRBJ2-5; 11 nucleotides match TRBD2. J was trimmed by 5 bases and V by 5 bases; bases with no gene match: 10. Per germline, CDR1 GTSNPN and CDR2 SVGIG (reference sequence). CDR3 length: 15 amino acids.

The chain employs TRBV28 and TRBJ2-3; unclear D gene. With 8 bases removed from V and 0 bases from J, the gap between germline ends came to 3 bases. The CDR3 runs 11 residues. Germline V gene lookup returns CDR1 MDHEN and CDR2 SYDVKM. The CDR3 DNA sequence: TGTGCCAGCGAAAGCACAGATACGCAGTATTTT. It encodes CASESTDTQYF.

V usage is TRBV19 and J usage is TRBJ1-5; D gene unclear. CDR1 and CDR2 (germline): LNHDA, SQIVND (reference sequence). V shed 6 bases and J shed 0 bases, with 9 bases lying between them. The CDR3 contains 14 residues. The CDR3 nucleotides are TGTGCCAGTAGCTCGGACTATAGCAATCAGCCCCAGCATTTT. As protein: CASSSDYSNQPQHF.

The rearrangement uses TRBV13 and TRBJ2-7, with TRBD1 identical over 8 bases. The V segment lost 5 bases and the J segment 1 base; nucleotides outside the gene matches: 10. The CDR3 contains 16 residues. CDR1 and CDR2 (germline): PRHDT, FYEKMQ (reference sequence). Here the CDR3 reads CASSGQGVLGSYEQYF. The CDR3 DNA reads TGTGCCAGCAGCGGACAGGGAGTGTTAGGGTCCTACGAGCAGTACTTC.

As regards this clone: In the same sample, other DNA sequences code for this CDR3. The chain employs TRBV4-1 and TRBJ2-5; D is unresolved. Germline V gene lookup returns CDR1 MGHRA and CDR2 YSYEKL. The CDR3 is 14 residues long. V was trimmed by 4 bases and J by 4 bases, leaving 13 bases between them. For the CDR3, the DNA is TGCGCCAGCAGCCCAGGACGAGGTGGAGAGACCCAGTACTTC. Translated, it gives CASSPGRGGETQYF.